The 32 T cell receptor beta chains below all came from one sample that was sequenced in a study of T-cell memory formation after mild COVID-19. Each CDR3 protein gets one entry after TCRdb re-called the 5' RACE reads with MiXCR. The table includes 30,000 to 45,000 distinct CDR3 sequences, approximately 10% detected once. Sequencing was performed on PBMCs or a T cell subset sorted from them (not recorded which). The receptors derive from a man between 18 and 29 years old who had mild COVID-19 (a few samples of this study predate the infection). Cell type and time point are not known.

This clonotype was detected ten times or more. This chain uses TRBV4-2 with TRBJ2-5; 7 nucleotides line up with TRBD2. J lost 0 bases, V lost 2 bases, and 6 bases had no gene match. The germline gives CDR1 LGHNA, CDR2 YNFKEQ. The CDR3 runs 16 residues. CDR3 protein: CASSQRDGGDQETQYF. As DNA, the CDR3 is TGTGCCAGCAGCCAAAGGGATGGGGGGGACCAAGAGACCCAGTACTTC.

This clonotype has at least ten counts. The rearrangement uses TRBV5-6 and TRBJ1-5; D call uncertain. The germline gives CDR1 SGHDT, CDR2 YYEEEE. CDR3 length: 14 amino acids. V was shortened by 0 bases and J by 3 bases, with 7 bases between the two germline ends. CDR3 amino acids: CASSLEANNQPQHF. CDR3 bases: TGTGCCAGCAGCTTGGAGGCGAACAATCAGCCCCAGCATTTT.

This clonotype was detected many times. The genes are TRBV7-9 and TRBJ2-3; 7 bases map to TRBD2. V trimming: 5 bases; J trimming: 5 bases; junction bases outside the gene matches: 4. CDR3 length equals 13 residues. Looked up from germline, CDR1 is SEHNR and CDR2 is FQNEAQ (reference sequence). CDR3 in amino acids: CASSPWGGDTQYF. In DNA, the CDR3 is TGTGCCAGCAGCCCCTGGGGGGGAGATACGCAGTATTTT.

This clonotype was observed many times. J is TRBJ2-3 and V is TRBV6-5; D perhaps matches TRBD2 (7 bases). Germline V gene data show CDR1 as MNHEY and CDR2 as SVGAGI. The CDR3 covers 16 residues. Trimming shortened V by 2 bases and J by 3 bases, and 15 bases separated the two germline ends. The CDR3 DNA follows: TGTGCCAGCAGTTACGAAAGGGGGGGGCTGACAGATACGCAGTATTTT. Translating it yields CASSYERGGLTDTQYF.

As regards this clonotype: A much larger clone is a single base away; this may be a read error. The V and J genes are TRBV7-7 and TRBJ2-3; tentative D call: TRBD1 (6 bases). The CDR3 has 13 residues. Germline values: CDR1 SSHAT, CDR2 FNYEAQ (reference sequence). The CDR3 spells CARSLQGLDTQYF. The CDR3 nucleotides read TGTGCTAGGAGCTTACAGGGTCTGGATACGCAGTATTTT.

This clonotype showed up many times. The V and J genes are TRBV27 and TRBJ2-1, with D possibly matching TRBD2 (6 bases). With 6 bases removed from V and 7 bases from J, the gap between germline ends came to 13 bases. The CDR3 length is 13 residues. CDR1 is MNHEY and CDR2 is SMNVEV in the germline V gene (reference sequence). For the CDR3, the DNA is TGTGCCAGCAGCCGTGCGGGGTGGAATGAGCAGTTCTTC. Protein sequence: CASSRAGWNEQFF.

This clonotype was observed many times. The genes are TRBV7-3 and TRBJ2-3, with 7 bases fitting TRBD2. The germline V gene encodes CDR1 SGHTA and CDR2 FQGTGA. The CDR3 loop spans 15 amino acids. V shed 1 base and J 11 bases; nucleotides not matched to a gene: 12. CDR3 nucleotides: TGTGCCAGCAGCTTAAGGGGGGGGTCCGAAGGGAGGCAGTATTTT. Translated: CASSLRGGSEGRQYF.

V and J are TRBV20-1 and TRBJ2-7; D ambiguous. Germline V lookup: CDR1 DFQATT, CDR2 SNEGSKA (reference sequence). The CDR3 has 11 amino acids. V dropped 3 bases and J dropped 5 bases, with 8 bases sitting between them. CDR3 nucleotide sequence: TGCAGTGCTAGGCAAGAGGACGAGCAGTACGTC. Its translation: CSARQEDEQYV.

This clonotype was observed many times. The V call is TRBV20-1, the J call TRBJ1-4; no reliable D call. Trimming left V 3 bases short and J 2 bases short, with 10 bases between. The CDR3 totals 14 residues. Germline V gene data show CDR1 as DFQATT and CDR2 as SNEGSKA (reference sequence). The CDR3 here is CSASVAATNEKLFF. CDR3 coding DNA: TGCAGTGCTAGTGTAGCTGCGACTAATGAAAAACTGTTTTTT.

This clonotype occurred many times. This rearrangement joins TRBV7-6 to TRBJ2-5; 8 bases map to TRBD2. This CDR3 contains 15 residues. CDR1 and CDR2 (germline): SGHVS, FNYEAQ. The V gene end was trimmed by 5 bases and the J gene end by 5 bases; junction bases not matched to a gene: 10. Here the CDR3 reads CASSRLGGAWETQYF. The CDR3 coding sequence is TGTGCCAGCAGCCGCCTCGGGGGGGCCTGGGAGACCCAGTACTTC.

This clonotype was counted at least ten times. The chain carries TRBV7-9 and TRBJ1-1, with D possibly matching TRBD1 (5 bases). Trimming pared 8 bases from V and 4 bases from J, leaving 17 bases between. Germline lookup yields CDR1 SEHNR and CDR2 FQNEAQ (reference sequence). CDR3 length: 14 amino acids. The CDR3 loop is CASEPRDGGTEAFF. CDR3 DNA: TGTGCCAGCGAACCCAGGGACGGCGGCACTGAAGCTTTCTTT.

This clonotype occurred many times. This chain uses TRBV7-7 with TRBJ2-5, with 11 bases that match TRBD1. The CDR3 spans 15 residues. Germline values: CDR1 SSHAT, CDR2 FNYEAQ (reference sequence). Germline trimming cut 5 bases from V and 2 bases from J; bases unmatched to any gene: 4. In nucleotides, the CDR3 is TGTGCCAGCAGCGCGGGGACAGGGGGTCAAGAGACCCAGTACTTC. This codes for CASSAGTGGQETQYF.

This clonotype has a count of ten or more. The CDR3 spells CASKRDIGKETQYF. The DNA of the CDR3 is TGTGCCAGTAAACGGGACATCGGAAAAGAGACCCAGTACTTC. The V gene is TRBV19, the J gene TRBJ2-5; D is perhaps TRBD1 (6 bases). The CDR3 extends over 14 amino acids. V gave up 7 bases and J gave up 3 bases, with 15 bases separating them. The germline gives CDR1 LNHDA, CDR2 SQIVND (reference sequence).

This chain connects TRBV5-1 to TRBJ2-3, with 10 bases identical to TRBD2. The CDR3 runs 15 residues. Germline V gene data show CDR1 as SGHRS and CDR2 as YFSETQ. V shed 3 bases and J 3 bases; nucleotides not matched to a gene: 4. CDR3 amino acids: CASSYSGRTTDTQYF. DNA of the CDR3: TGCGCCAGCAGCTATAGCGGGAGGACAACAGATACGCAGTATTTT.

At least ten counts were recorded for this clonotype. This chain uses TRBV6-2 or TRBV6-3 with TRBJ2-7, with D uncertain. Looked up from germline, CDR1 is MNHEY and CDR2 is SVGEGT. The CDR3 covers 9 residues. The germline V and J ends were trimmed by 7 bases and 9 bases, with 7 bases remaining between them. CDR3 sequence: CASTPTQYV. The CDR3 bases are TGTGCCAGCACGCCGACGCAGTACGTC.

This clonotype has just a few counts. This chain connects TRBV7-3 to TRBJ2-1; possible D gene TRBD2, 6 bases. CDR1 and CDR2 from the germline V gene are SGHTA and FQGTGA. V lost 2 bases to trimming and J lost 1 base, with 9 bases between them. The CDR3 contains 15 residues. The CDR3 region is CASSLGAGSYNEQFF. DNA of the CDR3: TGTGCCAGCAGCTTAGGCGCGGGGTCCTACAATGAGCAGTTCTTC.

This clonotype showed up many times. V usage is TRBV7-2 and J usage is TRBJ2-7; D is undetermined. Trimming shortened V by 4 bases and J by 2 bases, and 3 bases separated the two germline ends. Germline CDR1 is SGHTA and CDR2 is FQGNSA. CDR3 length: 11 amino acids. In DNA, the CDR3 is TGTGCCAGCAGCTCCCCCTACGAGCAGTACTTC. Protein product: CASSSPYEQYF.

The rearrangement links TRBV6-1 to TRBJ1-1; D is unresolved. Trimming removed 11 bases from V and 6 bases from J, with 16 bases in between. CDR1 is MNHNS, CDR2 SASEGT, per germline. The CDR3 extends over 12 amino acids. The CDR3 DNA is TGTGCCTCAATAATGTTACGGTCTGAAGCTTTCTTT. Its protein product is CASIMLRSEAFF.

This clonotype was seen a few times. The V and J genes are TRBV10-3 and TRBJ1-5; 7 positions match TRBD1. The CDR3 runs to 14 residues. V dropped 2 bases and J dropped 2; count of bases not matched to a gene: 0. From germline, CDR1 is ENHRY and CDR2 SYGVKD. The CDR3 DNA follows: TGTGCCATCAGTGAGGACAGGGGCAATCAGCCCCAGCATTTT. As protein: CAISEDRGNQPQHF.

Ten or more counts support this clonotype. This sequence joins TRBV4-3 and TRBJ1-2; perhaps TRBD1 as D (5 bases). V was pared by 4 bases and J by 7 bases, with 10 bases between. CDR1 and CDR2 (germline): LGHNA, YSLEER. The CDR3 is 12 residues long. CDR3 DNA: TGCGCCAGCAGCCTTGGGGGATTTGGCTACACCTTC. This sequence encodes CASSLGGFGYTF.

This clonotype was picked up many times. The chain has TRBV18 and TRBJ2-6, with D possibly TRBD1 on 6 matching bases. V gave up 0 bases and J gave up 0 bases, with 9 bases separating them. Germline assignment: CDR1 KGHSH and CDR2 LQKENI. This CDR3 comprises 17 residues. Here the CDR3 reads CASSPPDRVSGANVLTF. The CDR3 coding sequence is TGTGCCAGCTCACCACCGGACAGAGTCTCTGGGGCCAACGTCCTGACTTTC.

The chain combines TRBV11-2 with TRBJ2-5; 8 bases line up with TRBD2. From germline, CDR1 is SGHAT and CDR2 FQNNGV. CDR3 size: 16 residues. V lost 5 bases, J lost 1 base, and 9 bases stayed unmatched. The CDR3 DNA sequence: TGTGCCAGCAGCCCCCGGAGCGGGGGCCTCCAAGAGACCCAGTACTTC. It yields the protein CASSPRSGGLQETQYF.

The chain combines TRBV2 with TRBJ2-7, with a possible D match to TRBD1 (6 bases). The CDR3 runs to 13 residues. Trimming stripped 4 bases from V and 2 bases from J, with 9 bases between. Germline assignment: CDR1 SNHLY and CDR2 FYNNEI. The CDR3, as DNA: TGTGCCAGCAGTGGACAGGCCACCTACGAGCAGTACTTC. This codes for CASSGQATYEQYF. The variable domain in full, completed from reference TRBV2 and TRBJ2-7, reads EPEVTQTPSHQVTQMGQEVILRCVPISNHLYFYWYRQILGQKVEFLVSFYNNEISEKSEIFDDQFSVERPDGSNFTLKIRSTKLEDSAMYFCASSGQATYEQYFGPGTRLTVT.

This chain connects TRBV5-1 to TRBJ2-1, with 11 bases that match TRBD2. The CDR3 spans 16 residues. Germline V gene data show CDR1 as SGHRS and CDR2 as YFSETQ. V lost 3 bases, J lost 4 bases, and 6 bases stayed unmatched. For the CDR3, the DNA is TGCGCCAGCAGCTCCTCGGCTAGCGGGGGGTACAATGAGCAGTTCTTC. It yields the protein CASSSSASGGYNEQFF.

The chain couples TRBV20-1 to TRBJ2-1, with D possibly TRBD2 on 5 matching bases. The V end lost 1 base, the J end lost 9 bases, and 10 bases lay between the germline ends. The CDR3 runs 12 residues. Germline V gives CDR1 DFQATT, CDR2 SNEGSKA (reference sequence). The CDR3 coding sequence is TGCAGTGCTAGAGCGGACTGGTTTGAGCAGTTCTTC. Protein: CSARADWFEQFF.

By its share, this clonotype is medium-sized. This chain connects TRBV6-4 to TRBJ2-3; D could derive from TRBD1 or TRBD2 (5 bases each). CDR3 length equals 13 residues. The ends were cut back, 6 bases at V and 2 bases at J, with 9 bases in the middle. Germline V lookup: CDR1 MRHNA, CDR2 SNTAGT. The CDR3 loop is CASSTGPTDTQYF. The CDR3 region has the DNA TGTGCCAGCAGCACGGGGCCCACAGATACGCAGTATTTT.

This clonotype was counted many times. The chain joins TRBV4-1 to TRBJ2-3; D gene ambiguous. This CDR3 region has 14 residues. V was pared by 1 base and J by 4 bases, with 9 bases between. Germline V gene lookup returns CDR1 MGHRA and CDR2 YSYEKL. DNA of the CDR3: TGCGCCAGCAGCCAAGGTCCAGAATCAGATACGCAGTATTTT. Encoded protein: CASSQGPESDTQYF.

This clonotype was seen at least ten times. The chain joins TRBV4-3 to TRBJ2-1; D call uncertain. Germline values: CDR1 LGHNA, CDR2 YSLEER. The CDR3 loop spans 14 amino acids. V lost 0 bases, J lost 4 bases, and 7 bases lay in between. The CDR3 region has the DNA TGCGCCAGCAGCCAAGATGCGGCGTACAATGAGCAGTTCTTC. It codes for CASSQDAAYNEQFF.

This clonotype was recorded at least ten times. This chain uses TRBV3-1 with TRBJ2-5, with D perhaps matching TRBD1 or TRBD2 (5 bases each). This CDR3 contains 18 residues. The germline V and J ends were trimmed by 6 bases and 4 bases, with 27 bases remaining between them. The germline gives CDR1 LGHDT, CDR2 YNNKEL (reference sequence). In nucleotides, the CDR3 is TGTGCCAGCAGTTCTCGACCCGGGACGTTATTCTTGGGAGAGACCCAGTACTTC. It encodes CASSSRPGTLFLGETQYF.

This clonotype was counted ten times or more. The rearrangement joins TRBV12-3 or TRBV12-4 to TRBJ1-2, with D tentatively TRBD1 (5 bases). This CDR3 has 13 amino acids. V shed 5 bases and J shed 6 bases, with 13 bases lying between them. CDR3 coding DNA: TGTGCCAGCAGTCTTCCGGGGGGGAATGGCTACACCTTC. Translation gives CASSLPGGNGYTF.

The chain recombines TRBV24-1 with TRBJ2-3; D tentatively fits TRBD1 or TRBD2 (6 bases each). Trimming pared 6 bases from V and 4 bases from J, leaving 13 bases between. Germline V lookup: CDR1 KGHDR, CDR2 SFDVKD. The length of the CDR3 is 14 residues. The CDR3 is CATSLAWGPDTQYF. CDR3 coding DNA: TGTGCCACCAGTCTAGCGTGGGGGCCAGATACGCAGTATTTT.

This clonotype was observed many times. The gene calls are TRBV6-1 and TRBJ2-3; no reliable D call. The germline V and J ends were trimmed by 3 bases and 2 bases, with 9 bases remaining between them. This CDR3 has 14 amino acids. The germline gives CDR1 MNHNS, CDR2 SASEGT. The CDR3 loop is CASSEGWATDTQYF. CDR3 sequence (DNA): TGTGCCAGCAGTGAGGGCTGGGCCACAGATACGCAGTATTTT.